This T cell receptor beta chain came from a study of CD8 T cells in Susac syndrome. RNA amounts of roughly 0.45 to 1 ug underwent reverse transcription with random hexamers. TCRdb re-derived calls from the immunoSEQ multiplex PCR reads in MiXCR, one entry per CDR3 protein. The data show 100,000 to 150,000 distinct CDR3 sequences, around 94% seen once. Points on this clonotype: Its antigen is unknown.

Overall study results and limits: It was acknowledged by the study that relatively few individuals were included in its TCR sequencing and HLA analysis.

In germline, CDR1 is LNHDA, CDR2 SQIVND (reference sequence). The germline V and J ends were trimmed by 4 bases and 2 bases, with 11 bases remaining between them. The CDR3 has 14 residues. Source material: CD8+ T cells from PBMCs. The TCR comes from a human donor with Susac syndrome. V and J are TRBV19 and TRBJ1-1; unclear D gene. CDR3 region: CASSTWTGNTEAFF. The CDR3 nucleotides are TGTGCCAGTAGTACTTGGACGGGAAACACTGAAGCTTTCTTT. The full variable domain, with the rest looked up from reference TRBV19 and TRBJ1-1, is DGGITQSPKYLFRKEGQNVTLSCEQNLNHDAMYWYRQDPGQGLRLIYYSQIVNDFQKGDIAEGYSVSREKKESFPLTVTSAQKNPTAFYLCASSTWTGNTEAFFGQGTRLTVV.